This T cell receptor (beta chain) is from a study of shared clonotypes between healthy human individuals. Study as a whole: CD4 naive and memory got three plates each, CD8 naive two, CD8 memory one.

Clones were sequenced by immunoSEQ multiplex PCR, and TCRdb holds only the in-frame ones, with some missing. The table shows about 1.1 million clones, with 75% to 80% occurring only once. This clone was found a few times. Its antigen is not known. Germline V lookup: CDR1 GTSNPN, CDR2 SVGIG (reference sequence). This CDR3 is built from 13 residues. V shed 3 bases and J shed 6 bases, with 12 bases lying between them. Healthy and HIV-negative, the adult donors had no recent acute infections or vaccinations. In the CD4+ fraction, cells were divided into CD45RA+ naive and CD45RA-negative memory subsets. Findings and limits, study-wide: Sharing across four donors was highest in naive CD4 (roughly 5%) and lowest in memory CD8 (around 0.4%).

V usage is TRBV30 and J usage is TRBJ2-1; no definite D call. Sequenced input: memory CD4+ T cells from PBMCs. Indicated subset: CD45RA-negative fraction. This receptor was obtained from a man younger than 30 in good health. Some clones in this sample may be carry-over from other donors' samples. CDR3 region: CAWSLFPANEQFF. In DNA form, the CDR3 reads TGTGCCTGGAGCCTATTTCCGGCCAATGAGCAGTTCTTC.